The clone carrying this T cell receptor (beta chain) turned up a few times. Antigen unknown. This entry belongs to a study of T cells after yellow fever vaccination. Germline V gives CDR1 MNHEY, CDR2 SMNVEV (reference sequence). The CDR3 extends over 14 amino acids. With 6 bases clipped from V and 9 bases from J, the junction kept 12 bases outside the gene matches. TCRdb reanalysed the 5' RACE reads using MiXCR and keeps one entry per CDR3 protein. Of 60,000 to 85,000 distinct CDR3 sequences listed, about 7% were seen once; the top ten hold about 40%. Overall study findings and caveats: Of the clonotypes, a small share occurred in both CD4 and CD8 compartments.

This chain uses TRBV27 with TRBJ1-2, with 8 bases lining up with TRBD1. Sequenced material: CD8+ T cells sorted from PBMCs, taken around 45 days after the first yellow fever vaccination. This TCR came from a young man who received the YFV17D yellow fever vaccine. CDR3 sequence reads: CASSGQGRGRSYTF. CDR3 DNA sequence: TGTGCCAGCAGCGGACAGGGCAGGGGTCGTAGCTACACCTTC.